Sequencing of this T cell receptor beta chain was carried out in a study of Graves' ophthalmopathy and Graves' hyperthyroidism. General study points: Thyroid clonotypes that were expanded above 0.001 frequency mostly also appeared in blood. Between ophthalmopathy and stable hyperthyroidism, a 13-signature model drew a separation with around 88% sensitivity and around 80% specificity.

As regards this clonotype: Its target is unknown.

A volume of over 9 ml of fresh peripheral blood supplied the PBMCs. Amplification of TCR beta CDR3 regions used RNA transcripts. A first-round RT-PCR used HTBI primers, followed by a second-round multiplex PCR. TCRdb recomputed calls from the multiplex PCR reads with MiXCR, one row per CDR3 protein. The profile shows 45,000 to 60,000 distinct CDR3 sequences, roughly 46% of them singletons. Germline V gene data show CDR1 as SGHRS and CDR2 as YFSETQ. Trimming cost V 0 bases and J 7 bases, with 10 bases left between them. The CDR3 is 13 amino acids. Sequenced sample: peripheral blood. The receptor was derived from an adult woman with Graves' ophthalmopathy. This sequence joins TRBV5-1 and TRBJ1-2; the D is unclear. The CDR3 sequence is CASSLGANGGYTF. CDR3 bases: TGCGCCAGCAGCTTGGGGGCAAATGGTGGCTACACCTTC.